Shown below are 16 T cell receptor beta chains from a single sample sequenced in a study of molecular identifiers for immune sequencing clone quantification. A single record per CDR3 protein comes from TCRdb applying MiXCR to the PCR reads. The sample includes about half a million distinct CDR3 sequences, 20% to 25% of them seen just once. Sequencing used naive CD8+ T cells from blood, with Jurkat cell RNA spiked in. Documented subset: FACS-sorted CD8+CD4-CCR7+CD45RA+ naive T cells. The source of these receptors is a human donor in good health. Some libraries in this study had Jurkat cell RNA spiked in.

Only a few counts were recorded for this clonotype. This CDR3 is CASSRELAGAKETQYF. The CDR3 nucleotides read TGTGCCAGCAGCCGAGAACTAGCGGGGGCAAAAGAGACCCAGTACTTC. V gene TRBV4-2 combines with J gene TRBJ2-5, with 11 bases identical to TRBD2. This CDR3 is built from 16 residues. The V segment lost 4 bases and the J segment 3 bases; nucleotides outside the gene matches: 7. Germline V lookup: CDR1 LGHNA, CDR2 YNFKEQ.

This clonotype has a single count. A much larger clone is a single base away; this may be a read error. The chain carries TRBV4-3 and TRBJ2-1; possibly TRBD2 for D (6 bases). The V gene's germline CDR1 is LGHNA and CDR2 YSLEER. CDR3 length: 11 residues. V lost 0 bases and J 13 bases, leaving 7 bases between the germline ends. CDR3 amino acids: CASSQEGLQFF. For the CDR3, the DNA is TGCGCCAGCAGCCAAGAGGGACTCCAGTTCTTC.

Details on this clonotype: With a much larger clone just one base away, this may be a read error. The chain recombines TRBV6-5 with TRBJ1-2; D is possibly TRBD1 (5 bases). CDR1 is MNHEY, CDR2 SVGAGI, per germline. The CDR3 length is 15 residues. The CDR3 region is CASSYSGDDGYGNTF. The DNA of the CDR3 is TGTGCCAGCAGTTACTCTGGGGACGACGGCTATGGCAACACCTTC.

The gene calls are TRBV27 and TRBJ2-7; the D is unclear. CDR3 length: 12 amino acids. V gave up 8 bases and J gave up 1 base, with 9 bases separating them. Germline V gene data show CDR1 as MNHEY and CDR2 as SMNVEV (reference sequence). This chain's CDR3 is CASGHSSYEQYF. The CDR3 DNA sequence: TGTGCCAGCGGGCACAGTTCCTACGAGCAGTACTTC.

With regard to this clonotype: One base away lies a much larger clone, so this may be a sequencing read error. V and J are TRBV13 and TRBJ2-7; no firm D call. Germline assignment: CDR1 PRHDT and CDR2 FYEKMQ (reference sequence). The CDR3 sequence is 11 residues long. The chain's CDR3 is CASSQQYERYF. In DNA, the CDR3 is TGTGCCAGCAGCCAGCAGTACGAGCGGTACTTC.

This clonotype was observed at least ten times. The chain joins TRBV11-2 to TRBJ2-1; D gene ambiguous. CDR3 length: 12 amino acids. Looked up from germline, CDR1 is SGHAT and CDR2 is FQNNGV. Trimming cost V 4 bases and J 8 bases, with 9 bases left between them. The CDR3 spells CASSSTDYEQFF. The CDR3 DNA reads as TGTGCCAGCAGCTCTACCGACTATGAGCAGTTCTTC.

A remark on this clonotype: This may be a read error, as it is one base from a much larger clone. The chain uses TRBV5-1 and TRBJ2-4; no firm D call. The CDR3 covers 11 residues. V was clipped by 4 bases and J by 5 bases, with 4 bases between them. The germline V gene has CDR1 SGHRS and CDR2 YFSETQ. The CDR3 sequence is CASSDQNIQYF. The CDR3 DNA sequence: TGCGCCAGCAGCGATCAAAACATTCAGTACTTC.

This clonotype was counted ten times or more. V and J are TRBV20-1 and TRBJ1-1, with D perhaps matching TRBD1 (6 bases). V was trimmed by 6 bases and J by 8 bases, leaving 10 bases between them. The CDR3 contains 10 residues. Germline CDR1 and CDR2: DFQATT and SNEGSKA (reference sequence). The CDR3 DNA reads TGCAGTGCGACGGACAGAGAAGCTTTCTTT. Amino acids: CSATDREAFF.

The J gene is TRBJ2-5, the V gene TRBV29-1, with TRBD2 matching over 7 bases. Germline loops: CDR1 SQVTM, CDR2 ANQGSEA. The V segment lost 8 bases and the J segment 0 bases; nucleotides outside the gene matches: 12. There are 15 residues in the CDR3. For the CDR3, the DNA is TGCAGCCCAGCGGGGAAAACCCCAAACCAAGAGACCCAGTACTTC. Amino acids: CSPAGKTPNQETQYF.

The sample holds a few counts of this clonotype. The chain links TRBV19 to TRBJ2-3; 8 bases align to TRBD1. Trimming removed 6 bases from V and 3 bases from J; junction bases left unmatched: 8. The CDR3 contains 15 residues. Germline values: CDR1 LNHDA, CDR2 SQIVND (reference sequence). The CDR3 here is CASRGQGRGTDTQYF. The CDR3 DNA sequence: TGTGCCAGTAGAGGACAGGGTAGGGGTACAGATACGCAGTATTTT.

For the CDR3, the DNA is TGTGCCAGCAGCGCCCTTCCAAGGCTAGGCGATGAGCAGTTCTTC. It yields the protein CASSALPRLGDEQFF. This chain uses TRBV7-6 with TRBJ2-1; unclear D gene. The CDR3 covers 15 residues. V lost 5 bases and J 8 bases, leaving 19 bases between the germline ends. Germline V gives CDR1 SGHVS, CDR2 FNYEAQ.

The table lists this clonotype with a count of one. The V gene is TRBV7-9, the J gene TRBJ2-1; 8 bases line up with TRBD2. The CDR3 is 15 residues long. Germline V gene sequence: CDR1 SEHNR, CDR2 FQNEAQ (reference sequence). Trimming took 6 bases from V and 7 from J; bases not matched to a gene: 11. The CDR3 nucleotides read TGTGCCAGCAGATTGAGTAGCGGGATTAGTAATGAGCAGTTCTTC. It translates to CASRLSSGISNEQFF.

Comment on this clonotype: The junction shows a germline mismatch at one end, possibly a read error. The chain links TRBV10-3 to TRBJ2-7; D uncertain. The CDR3 covers 16 residues. CDR1 and CDR2 from the germline V gene are ENHRY and SYGVKD. DNA of the CDR3: TGTGCCATCTGTGAGGCGATAAGCAAATCTTCCTACGAGCAGTACTTC. Protein product: CAICEAISKSSYEQYF.

This clonotype was seen at least ten times. V usage is TRBV28 and J usage is TRBJ2-5; 10 nucleotides line up with TRBD2. The CDR3 has 13 residues. V gave up 8 bases and J gave up 5 bases; unmatched junction bases: 5. Germline loops: CDR1 MDHEN, CDR2 SYDVKM. CDR3 coding DNA: TGTGCCAGCGGCACTAGCGGGGAGGAGACCCAGTACTTC. Its protein product is CASGTSGEETQYF.

Concerning this clonotype: Just one base apart from a much larger clone, this may be a read error. The genes are TRBV29-1 and TRBJ2-7; D is unresolved. V lost 5 bases to trimming and J lost 2 bases, with 13 bases between them. The CDR3 extends over 13 amino acids. Germline values: CDR1 SQVTM, CDR2 ANQGSEA. Here the CDR3 DNA reads TGCAGCGTTCGGGTGGCCGATGCCTACGAGCAGTACTTC. Amino acid sequence: CSVRVADAYEQYF.

A remark on this clonotype: A much larger clone differs from this one at a single base, so this may be a read error. The genes are TRBV20-1 and TRBJ2-7, with 8 nucleotides matching TRBD1. This CDR3 has 15 residues. V shed 1 base, J shed 6 bases, and the junction held 11 bases outside the gene matches. Germline CDR1 DFQATT, CDR2 SNEGSKA (reference sequence). The CDR3 loop is CSARVRHRGRCEQYF. The CDR3 nucleotides read TGCAGTGCTAGAGTTCGTCACAGGGGGAGGTGCGAGCAGTACTTC.